This TCR beta chain was observed in a study of blood T cell repertoires in COVID-19. Looking at the study overall: PBMCs, B-cell-depleted T cells, or T cells were the source of the cDNA or gDNA that made up the material.

Germline V gives CDR1 LGHDT, CDR2 YNNKEL (reference sequence). V lost 4 bases and J lost 1, with 10 bases in between. The CDR3 covers 14 residues. Membership in each cohort depended on participant-reported clinical history. Sequenced by immunoSEQ multiplex PCR; TCRdb stores in-frame clones only, minus some. The sample records about 250,000 clones, approximately 85% being singletons. The chain employs TRBV3-1 (or the pseudogene TRBV3-2) and TRBJ1-1; D is possibly TRBD1 (6 bases). The specimen sequenced was PBMCs or T cells enriched from blood (not recorded which). This receptor was identified in a woman aged 45-60 years with acute COVID-19. The CDR3 is CASSRQQGNTEAFF. The CDR3 coding sequence is TGTGCCAGCAGCCGACAACAGGGGAACACTGAAGCTTTCTTT.